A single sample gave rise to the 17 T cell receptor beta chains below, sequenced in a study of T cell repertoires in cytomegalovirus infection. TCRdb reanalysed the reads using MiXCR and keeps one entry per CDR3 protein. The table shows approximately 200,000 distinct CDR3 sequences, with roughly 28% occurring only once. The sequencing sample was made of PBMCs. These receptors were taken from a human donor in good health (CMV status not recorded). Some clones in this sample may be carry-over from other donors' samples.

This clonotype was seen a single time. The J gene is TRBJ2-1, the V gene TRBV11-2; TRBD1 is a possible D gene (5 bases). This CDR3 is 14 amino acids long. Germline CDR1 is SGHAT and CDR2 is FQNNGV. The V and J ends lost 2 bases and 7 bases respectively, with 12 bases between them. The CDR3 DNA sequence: TGTGCCAGCAGCTTAAACAGGTTGGTAAATGAGCAGTTCTTC. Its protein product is CASSLNRLVNEQFF.

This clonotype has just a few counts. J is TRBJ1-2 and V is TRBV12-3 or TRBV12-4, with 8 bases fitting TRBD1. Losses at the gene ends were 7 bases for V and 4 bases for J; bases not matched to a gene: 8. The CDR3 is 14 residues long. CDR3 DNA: TGTGCCAGCACCAAGACAGGGGCTGGCTATGGCTACACCTTC. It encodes CASTKTGAGYGYTF.

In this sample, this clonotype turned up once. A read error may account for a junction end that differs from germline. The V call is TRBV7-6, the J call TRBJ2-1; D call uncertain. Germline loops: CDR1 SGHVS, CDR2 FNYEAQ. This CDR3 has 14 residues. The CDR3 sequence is CASSLNLEANEQFF. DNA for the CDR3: TGTGCTAGCAGCTTAAACCTTGAAGCCAATGAGCAGTTCTTC.

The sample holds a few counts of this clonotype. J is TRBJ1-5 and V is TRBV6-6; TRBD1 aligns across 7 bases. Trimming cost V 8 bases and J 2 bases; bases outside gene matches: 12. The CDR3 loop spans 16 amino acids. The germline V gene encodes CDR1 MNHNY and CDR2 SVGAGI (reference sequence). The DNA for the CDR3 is TGTGCCAGCTCTGACAGCGACAGGGTTCGCAATCAGCCCCAGCATTTT. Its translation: CASSDSDRVRNQPQHF.

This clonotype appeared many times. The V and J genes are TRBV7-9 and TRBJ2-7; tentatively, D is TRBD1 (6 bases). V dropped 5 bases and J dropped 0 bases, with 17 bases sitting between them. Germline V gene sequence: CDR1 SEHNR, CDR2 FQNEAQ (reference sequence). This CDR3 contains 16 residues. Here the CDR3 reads CASSPQTDRRSYEQYF. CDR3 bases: TGTGCCAGCAGCCCCCAAACCGACAGGCGCTCCTACGAGCAGTACTTC.

The CDR3: CASSEIAKNIQYF. As DNA, the CDR3 is TGTGCCAGCAGCGAAATAGCCAAAAACATTCAGTACTTC. This chain links TRBV12-3 or TRBV12-4 with TRBJ2-4; D gene ambiguous. V was shortened by 6 bases and J by 0 bases, with 6 bases between the two germline ends. The CDR3 length is 13 residues.

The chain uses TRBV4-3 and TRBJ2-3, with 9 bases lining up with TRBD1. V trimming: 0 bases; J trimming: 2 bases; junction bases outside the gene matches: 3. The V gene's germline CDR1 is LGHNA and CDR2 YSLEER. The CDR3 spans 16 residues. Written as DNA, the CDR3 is TGCGCCAGCAGCCAAGAAACAGGGGGCTACACAGATACGCAGTATTTT. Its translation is CASSQETGGYTDTQYF.

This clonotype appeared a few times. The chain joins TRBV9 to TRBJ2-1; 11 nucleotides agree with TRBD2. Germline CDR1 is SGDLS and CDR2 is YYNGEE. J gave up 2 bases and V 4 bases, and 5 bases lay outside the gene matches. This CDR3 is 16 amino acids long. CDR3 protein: CASSPGLAGAYNEQFF. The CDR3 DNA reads TGTGCCAGCAGCCCAGGACTAGCGGGCGCCTACAATGAGCAGTTCTTC.

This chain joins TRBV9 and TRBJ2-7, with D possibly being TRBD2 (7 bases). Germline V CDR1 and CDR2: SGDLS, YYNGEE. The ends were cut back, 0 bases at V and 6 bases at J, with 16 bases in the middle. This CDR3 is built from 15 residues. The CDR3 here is CASSVGGGDLGEQYF. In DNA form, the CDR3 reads TGTGCCAGCAGCGTAGGCGGGGGCGACCTCGGCGAGCAGTACTTC.

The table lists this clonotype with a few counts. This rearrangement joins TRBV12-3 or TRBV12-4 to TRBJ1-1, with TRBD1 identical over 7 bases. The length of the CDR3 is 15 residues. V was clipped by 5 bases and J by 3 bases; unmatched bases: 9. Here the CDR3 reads CASSPRQGGYTEAFF. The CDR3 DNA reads TGTGCCAGCAGTCCCCGACAGGGTGGCTACACTGAAGCTTTCTTT.

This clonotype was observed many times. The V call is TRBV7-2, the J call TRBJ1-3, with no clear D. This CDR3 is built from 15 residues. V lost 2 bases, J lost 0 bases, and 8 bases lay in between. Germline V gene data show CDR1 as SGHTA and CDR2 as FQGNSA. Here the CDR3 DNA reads TGTGCCAGCAGCTTAACTTTGGTCTCTGGAAACACCATATATTTT. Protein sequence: CASSLTLVSGNTIYF.

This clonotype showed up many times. The CDR3, as DNA: TGTGCCAGCAGCCTGGAACAGGGGGATGAAGCTTTCTTT. It yields the protein CASSLEQGDEAFF. V usage is TRBV7-2 and J usage is TRBJ1-1; 8 bases agree with TRBD1. Germline V gene lookup returns CDR1 SGHTA and CDR2 FQGNSA. The length of the CDR3 is 13 residues. The ends lost 5 bases at V and 7 bases at J; junction bases unmatched: 6.

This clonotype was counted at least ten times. In DNA form, the CDR3 reads TGTGCCAGCAGCTTAGGACAGAAAGAGACCCAGTACTTC. This translates into CASSLGQKETQYF. The genes are TRBV7-3 and TRBJ2-5; tentative D call: TRBD1 (6 bases). Looked up from germline, CDR1 is SGHTA and CDR2 is FQGTGA. V was pared by 2 bases and J by 3 bases, with 7 bases between. CDR3 length: 13 amino acids.

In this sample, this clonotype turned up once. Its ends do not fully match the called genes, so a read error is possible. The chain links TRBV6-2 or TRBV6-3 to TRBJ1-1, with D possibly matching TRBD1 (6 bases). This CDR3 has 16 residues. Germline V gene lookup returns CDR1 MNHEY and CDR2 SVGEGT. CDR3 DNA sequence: TGTTCCAGCAGTCTCCCTTTGGGACAAATTAACACTGAAGCTTTCTTT. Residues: CSSSLPLGQINTEAFF.

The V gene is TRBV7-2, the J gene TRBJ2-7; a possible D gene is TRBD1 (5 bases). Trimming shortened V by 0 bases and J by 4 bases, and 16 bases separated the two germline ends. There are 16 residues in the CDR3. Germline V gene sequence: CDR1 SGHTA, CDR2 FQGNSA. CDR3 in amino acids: CASSLAIKGIAYEQYF. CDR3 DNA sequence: TGTGCCAGCAGCTTAGCTATTAAGGGGATCGCTTACGAGCAGTACTTC. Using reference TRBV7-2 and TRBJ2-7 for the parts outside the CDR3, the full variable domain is GAGVSQSPSNKVTEKGKDVELRCDPISGHTALYWYRQSLGQGLEFLIYFQGNSAPDKSGLPSDRFSAERTGGSVSTLTIQRTQQEDSAVYLCASSLAIKGIAYEQYFGPGTRLTVT.

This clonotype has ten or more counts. The CDR3 DNA reads TGTGCCAGCAGCCTTAGCGGGAACGTAGGGAATGAGCAGTTCTTC. Its translation: CASSLSGNVGNEQFF. This chain connects TRBV7-8 to TRBJ2-1; 8 nucleotides line up with TRBD2. The CDR3 is made up of 15 amino acids. The J segment lost 7 bases and the V segment lost 5 bases, leaving 10 bases of the junction unmatched. CDR1 and CDR2 (germline): SGHVS, FQNEAQ.

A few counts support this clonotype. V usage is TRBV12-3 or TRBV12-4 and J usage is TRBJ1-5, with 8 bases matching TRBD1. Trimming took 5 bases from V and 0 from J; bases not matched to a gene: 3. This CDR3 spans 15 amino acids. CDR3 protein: CASSGTGGSNQPQHF. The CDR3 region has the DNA TGTGCCAGCAGTGGGACAGGCGGTAGCAATCAGCCCCAGCATTTT.